These T cell receptor beta chains were read from a single sample in a study of blood T cell repertoires in COVID-19. The assay was immunoSEQ multiplex PCR, and TCRdb's table has in-frame clones only and misses some. The sample comprises approximately 400,000 clones, more than 70% of which are singletons, and roughly 1.2% rests with the top ten. The sequencing sample was made of PBMCs or T cells enriched from blood (not recorded which). These TCRs come from a woman under 30 who had recovered from COVID-19. CDR3s include the opening cysteine and the closing phenylalanine or tryptophan.

len: 14
v_gene: TRBV5-1
j_gene: TRBJ2-7
CDR3aa: CASSPDSRSYEQYF

len: 15
v_gene: TRBV5-5
j_gene: TRBJ2-6
CDR3aa: CASKSEGSGANVLTF

len: 13
v_gene: TRBV7-9
j_gene: TRBJ1-2
CDR3aa: CASSSTGPYGYTF

len: 14
v_gene: TRBV11-2
j_gene: TRBJ1-2
CDR3aa: CASSAPGWLYGYTF

len: 13
v_gene: TRBV6-5
j_gene: TRBJ2-7
CDR3aa: CASSGQASYEQYF

len: 18
v_gene: TRBV9
j_gene: TRBJ2-1
CDR3aa: CASSVGHSGGSGYNEQFF

len: 16
v_gene: TRBV28
j_gene: TRBJ1-6
CDR3aa: CASRLQGGTYNSPLHF

len: 11
v_gene: TRBV29-1
j_gene: TRBJ2-4
CDR3aa: CSVEQVDIQYF

len: 19
v_gene: TRBV5-1
j_gene: TRBJ2-3
CDR3aa: CASSLIPGGSGGEADTQYF

len: 14
v_gene: TRBV30
j_gene: TRBJ1-1
CDR3aa: CASHKGVKDTEAFF

len: 17
v_gene: TRBV5-1
j_gene: TRBJ1-2
CDR3aa: CASSPPWTPGTNYGYTF

len: 12
v_gene: TRBV6-5
j_gene: TRBJ2-3
CDR3aa: CASSSLENTQYF

len: 12
v_gene: TRBV6-6
j_gene: TRBJ1-5
CDR3aa: CASSRESQPQHF

len: 13
v_gene: TRBV5-1
j_gene: TRBJ1-1
CDR3aa: CVSSFGGSTEAFF

len: 13
v_gene: TRBV29-1
j_gene: TRBJ1-2
CDR3aa: CSVGAGTSYGYTF

len: 21
v_gene: TRBV3-1/TRBV3-2
j_gene: TRBJ2-3
CDR3aa: CASSQEERGLAGGRTEDTQYF

len: 13
v_gene: TRBV30
j_gene: TRBJ1-1
CDR3aa: CAWSVQKDRRAFF

len: 14
v_gene: TRBV3-1/TRBV3-2
j_gene: TRBJ2-5
CDR3aa: CASSQASGVKTQYF

len: 17
v_gene: TRBV5-5
j_gene: TRBJ2-5
CDR3aa: CASSLSLGTGVQETQYF

len: 19
v_gene: TRBV3-1/TRBV3-2
j_gene: TRBJ1-3
CDR3aa: CASSQRTNRAASSGNTIYF

len: 12
v_gene: TRBV6-6
j_gene: TRBJ2-7
CDR3aa: CASSNPPYEQYF

len: 14
v_gene: TRBV3-1/TRBV3-2
j_gene: TRBJ1-1
CDR3aa: CASSQPGGYTEAFF

len: 15
v_gene: TRBV9
j_gene: TRBJ1-4
CDR3aa: CASSLRGTGGEKLFF

len: 14
v_gene: TRBV6-1
j_gene: TRBJ1-6
CDR3aa: CASSEMDRATPLHF

len: 13
v_gene: TRBV30
j_gene: TRBJ2-6
CDR3aa: CAGQGAGANVLTF

len: 16
v_gene: TRBV3-1/TRBV3-2
j_gene: TRBJ2-2
CDR3aa: CASSPSGGAKGGELFF

len: 13
v_gene: TRBV5-5
j_gene: TRBJ1-2
CDR3aa: CASSLSGNYGYTF

len: 16
v_gene: TRBV27
j_gene: TRBJ1-6
CDR3aa: CASSLIRGQDNSPLHF

len: 15
v_gene: TRBV4-1
j_gene: TRBJ1-2
CDR3aa: CASSHQDRVDYGYTF

len: 14
v_gene: TRBV2
j_gene: TRBJ2-7
CDR3aa: CASSQTSGASEQYF

len: 15
v_gene: TRBV30
j_gene: TRBJ2-5
CDR3aa: CAWSRGSGNQETQYF

len: 16
v_gene: TRBV5-1
j_gene: TRBJ2-5
CDR3aa: CASSLGLAGGGETQYF

len: 15
v_gene: TRBV6-5
j_gene: TRBJ2-6
CDR3aa: CASRWAGAGANVLTF

len: 15
v_gene: TRBV5-4
j_gene: TRBJ2-2
CDR3aa: CASSSPGPATGELFF

len: 14
v_gene: TRBV6-5
j_gene: TRBJ1-2
CDR3aa: CATRRDAGWYGYTF

len: 15
v_gene: TRBV11-3
j_gene: TRBJ1-6
CDR3aa: CARKDRVYYNSPLHF

len: 14
v_gene: TRBV5-1
j_gene: TRBJ1-1
CDR3aa: CASSLVSGFTEAFF

len: 16
v_gene: TRBV6-5
j_gene: TRBJ2-7
CDR3aa: CASSYNRQSLTYEQYF

len: 17
v_gene: TRBV19
j_gene: TRBJ2-3
CDR3aa: CASNTNSFTAFTDTQYF

len: 18
v_gene: TRBV4-1
j_gene: TRBJ2-1
CDR3aa: CASSQGPSGGASYNEQFF

len: 17
v_gene: TRBV7-2
j_gene: TRBJ1-6
CDR3aa: CASSLGGGSSYNSPLHF

len: 16
v_gene: TRBV18
j_gene: TRBJ1-5
CDR3aa: CASSPFGASSNQPQHF

len: 15
v_gene: TRBV6-2/TRBV6-3
j_gene: TRBJ1-1
CDR3aa: CASSLQGAVNTEAFF

len: 13
v_gene: TRBV30
j_gene: TRBJ1-1
CDR3aa: CAWVTGGFTEAFF

len: 16
v_gene: TRBV23-1
j_gene: TRBJ2-2
CDR3aa: CASSQSGHYETGELFF

len: 16
v_gene: TRBV3-1/TRBV3-2
j_gene: TRBJ2-7
CDR3aa: CASSPGQGRSSYEQYF

len: 15
v_gene: TRBV4-2
j_gene: TRBJ1-3
CDR3aa: CASSQEGGLGNTIYF

len: 16
v_gene: TRBV10-3
j_gene: TRBJ2-2
CDR3aa: CAISAPAGGNTGELFF